This T cell receptor beta chain was sequenced in a study of blood T cells in healthy people across ages. The CDR3 is made up of 19 amino acids. In germline, CDR1 is DFQATT, CDR2 SNEGSKA (reference sequence). V was pared by 0 bases and J by 3 bases, with 8 bases of the junction left unmatched. In its sample, this clonotype was seen once. The antigen is undetermined. Study results and limitations: Among long-lived donors, naive CD4+ cells were more numerous and diversity higher than in aged donors.

With a J-beta primer mix and a sample-barcoded 5' primer, a second PCR ran roughly 7 to 11 cycles. TCRdb used MiXCR to reprocess the 5' RACE reads, holding one entry per CDR3 protein. The sample carries about 2 million distinct CDR3 sequences, about 50% recorded once. PBMCs were isolated at a quantity of at least 7 million per sample. The source of this sequence is a woman aged 40 to 49 in good health. Material: blood. The rearrangement joins TRBV20-1 to TRBJ2-4, with 16 bases fitting TRBD2. CDR3 coding DNA: TGCAGTGCTAGAGATGAGGGACTAGCGGGGGGGGTCGGCAAAAACATTCAGTACTTC. Translated, it gives CSARDEGLAGGVGKNIQYF.